This is a list of T cell receptor beta chains from one sample in a study of blood T cells in healthy people across ages. Via MiXCR, TCRdb re-called the 5' RACE reads, giving one row per CDR3 protein. The data hold fewer than 600,000 distinct CDR3 sequences, with around 27% observed a single time. The same data also contributed to another study, on T cells of mothers and their children.

Sequenced material: blood. These TCRs come from a boy younger than 10 in good health. The CDR3 runs from the conserved cysteine through the conserved F or W. D genes are given only for firm matches. The size entry is marked missing in some rows and otherwise reads once, few, many or a size class.

>TRBD2|TRBV7-2|few|TRBJ2-1
CASSLQAGGYDEQFF
TGTGCCAGCAGCTTACAAGCGGGAGGGTACGATGAGCAGTTCTTC
>TRBD1|TRBV29-1|-|TRBJ2-5
CSVAGTAGETQYF
TGCAGCGTGGCCGGGACAGCCGGAGAGACCCAGTACTTC
>TRBD2|TRBV2|-|TRBJ2-5
CASETSGETQYF
TGTGCCAGCGAAACTAGCGGTGAGACCCAGTACTTC
>-|TRBV9|few|TRBJ2-5
CASSGSRRDTTQETQYF
TGTGCCAGCAGCGGCTCCAGACGGGACACTACCCAAGAGACCCAGTACTTC
>-|TRBV11-2|-|TRBJ2-7
CASSSIYTKPYEQYF
TGTGCCAGCAGCTCCATATACACAAAACCCTACGAGCAGTACTTC
>-|TRBV3-1|few|TRBJ2-3
CASSLGGRTRRDTQYF
TGTGCCAGCAGCCTTGGGGGGCGCACACGCCGGGATACGCAGTATTTT
>-|TRBV3-1|few|TRBJ2-3
CASSPSTLARVTDTQYF
TGTGCCAGCAGCCCATCAACGCTAGCGAGGGTCACAGATACGCAGTATTTT
>-|TRBV9|-|TRBJ2-5
CASSVGWKETQYF
TGTGCCAGCAGCGTAGGCTGGAAAGAGACCCAGTACTTC
>TRBD1|TRBV20-1|-|TRBJ2-3
CSARIGTGTDTQYF
TGCAGTGCCAGAATTGGGACAGGGACAGATACGCAGTATTTT
>-|TRBV20-1|-|TRBJ2-3
CSARSRIIATDTQYF
TGCAGTGCTAGATCACGGATCATAGCCACAGATACGCAGTATTTT
>TRBD1|TRBV27|few|TRBJ2-1
CASSLRGGTGQFF
TGTGCCAGCAGTTTACGGGGTGGGACAGGCCAGTTCTTC
>-|TRBV20-1|few|TRBJ1-2
CSASPQGGYGYTF
TGCAGTGCTAGCCCCCAGGGTGGCTATGGCTACACCTTC
>-|TRBV20-1|few|TRBJ1-4
CSAKRQNEKLFF
TGCAGTGCTAAACGACAGAATGAAAAACTGTTTTTT
>-|TRBV25-1|-|TRBJ2-7
CASSEYRGPTYEQYF
TGTGCCAGCAGTGAATATAGGGGACCGACGTACGAGCAGTACTTC
>-|TRBV21-1|few|TRBJ2-1
CASSKDGIETVAHEQFF
TGTGCCAGCAGCAAAGACGGGATCGAGACAGTTGCCCATGAGCAGTTCTTC
>-|TRBV5-1|few|TRBJ2-5
CASYETSTEETQYF
TGCGCCAGCTATGAGACTAGTACGGAAGAGACCCAGTACTTC
>-|TRBV24-1|-|TRBJ1-3
CATTHRTVPGGNTIYF
TGTGCCACCACCCACAGGACGGTGCCAGGAGGAAACACCATATATTTT
>-|TRBV7-2|-|TRBJ2-1
CASSLALAFNNEQFF
TGTGCCAGCAGCTTAGCCCTAGCGTTCAACAATGAGCAGTTCTTC
>TRBD2|TRBV5-6|few|TRBJ2-7
CASSLALRGRWYEQYF
TGTGCCAGCAGCTTGGCTCTGCGCGGGAGGTGGTACGAGCAGTACTTC
>-|TRBV29-1|-|TRBJ2-5
CSVHPTGEGGTQYF
TGCAGCGTACATCCTACTGGGGAAGGAGGGACCCAGTACTTC
>TRBD2|TRBV20-1|-|TRBJ2-1
CSAPLSGRSSNEQFF
TGCAGTGCTCCCCTTAGCGGGAGGTCTTCCAATGAGCAGTTCTTC
>-|TRBV5-1|-|TRBJ2-1
CASSLAITNGEQFF
TGCGCCAGCAGCTTGGCCATAACGAACGGTGAGCAGTTCTTC
>-|TRBV10-2|few|TRBJ2-5
CASSVPPGETQYF
TGCGCCAGCAGTGTTCCCCCCGGAGAGACCCAGTACTTC
>-|TRBV10-3|few|TRBJ2-7
CAISALGLVSSYEQYF
TGTGCCATCAGTGCCCTGGGTCTGGTGAGCTCCTACGAGCAGTACTTC
>TRBD1|TRBV20-1|few|TRBJ2-1
CSAGDRALYNEQFF
TGCAGTGCTGGAGACAGGGCTTTATACAATGAGCAGTTCTTC
>-|TRBV10-3|many|TRBJ2-7
CAISEGRRFYEQYF
TGTGCCATCAGTGAGGGACGTAGGTTCTACGAGCAGTACTTC
>-|TRBV6-7|few|TRBJ1-2
CASSYPLYGYTF
TGTGCCAGCAGTTACCCCCTCTATGGCTACACCTTC
>-|TRBV14|few|TRBJ1-2
CASSRIRNSGYTF
TGTGCCAGCAGCCGTATTAGGAATTCTGGCTACACCTTC
>TRBD1|TRBV5-6|-|TRBJ1-1
CASSLGNRGLNTEAFF
TGTGCCAGCAGCTTGGGGAACAGGGGACTGAACACTGAAGCTTTCTTT
>TRBD2|TRBV7-9|-|TRBJ2-3
CASSLDLGSGGRTDTQYF
TGTGCCAGCAGCTTAGACCTCGGCAGCGGGGGCCGCACAGATACGCAGTATTTT
>-|TRBV20-1|-|TRBJ1-5
CSASGQINQPQHF
TGCAGTGCTAGCGGTCAGATCAATCAGCCCCAGCATTTT
>TRBD2|TRBV13|many|TRBJ2-5
CASSPTSGRGETQYF
TGTGCCAGCAGCCCTACTAGCGGGAGAGGAGAGACCCAGTACTTC
>-|TRBV9|-|TRBJ2-7
CARSVGVRGEYEQYF
TGTGCCAGGAGCGTAGGGGTCAGGGGGGAGTACGAGCAGTACTTC
>TRBD2|TRBV9|-|TRBJ2-7
CASSVAPGGPYEQYF
TGTGCCAGCAGCGTAGCCCCGGGGGGGCCCTACGAGCAGTACTTC
>-|TRBV7-9|-|TRBJ2-7
CASSDVSYEQYF
TGTGCCAGCAGCGACGTCTCCTACGAGCAGTACTTC
>-|TRBV4-1|few|TRBJ2-3
CASSPPSDREGTDTQYF
TGCGCCAGCAGCCCCCCAAGTGACAGGGAGGGCACAGATACGCAGTATTTT
>-|TRBV7-6|many|TRBJ1-4
CASSRGGYNEKLFF
TGTGCCAGCAGCCGGGGGGGGTATAATGAAAAACTGTTTTTT
>-|TRBV7-9|once|TRBJ1-1
CASSLATGRTEAFF
TGTGCCAGCAGCTTAGCGACAGGTCGCACTGAAGCTTTCTTT
>-|TRBV6-5|-|TRBJ2-7
CASSSARSLLDEQYF
TGTGCCAGCAGTTCCGCCAGGAGTCTCTTGGACGAGCAGTACTTC
>-|TRBV12-3/TRBV12-4|-|TRBJ2-3
CASSLVTATDTQYF
TGTGCCAGCAGTTTAGTGACAGCCACAGATACGCAGTATTTT
>TRBD2|TRBV5-1|few|TRBJ2-1
CASRTSGSYNEQFF
TGCGCCAGTCGGACTAGCGGGAGCTACAATGAGCAGTTCTTC
>-|TRBV27|few|TRBJ2-7
CASSLRSSRVYEQYF
TGTGCCAGCAGCCTCAGGTCCTCCCGGGTCTACGAGCAGTACTTC
>-|TRBV5-5|-|TRBJ2-1
CASSLGGVAYNEQFF
TGTGCCAGCAGCTTGGGAGGGGTAGCTTACAATGAGCAGTTCTTC
>-|TRBV6-1|few|TRBJ1-2
CASSWHRDGYTF
TGTGCCAGCAGTTGGCACAGGGATGGCTACACCTTC
>TRBD2|TRBV6-1|-|TRBJ2-3
CASSPGWEGDTQYF
TGTGCCAGCAGTCCCGGATGGGAGGGAGATACGCAGTATTTT
>-|TRBV28|few|TRBJ2-3
CASTRPDREADTQYF
TGTGCCAGCACCAGGCCCGACAGGGAGGCAGATACGCAGTATTTT
>TRBD2|TRBV12-3/TRBV12-4|-|TRBJ2-2
CASTGTSGRDAGELFF
TGTGCCAGCACCGGGACTAGCGGGAGAGATGCCGGGGAGCTGTTTTTT
>TRBD1|TRBV5-1|-|TRBJ2-5
CASSGGQGGQETQYF
TGCGCCAGCAGCGGGGGACAGGGAGGGCAAGAGACCCAGTACTTC
>TRBD1|TRBV7-7|-|TRBJ2-1
CASSLGQGNGQFF
TGTGCTAGCAGCTTAGGACAGGGCAATGGGCAGTTCTTC
>-|TRBV5-1|many|TRBJ2-5
CASSLGGLDETQYF
TGCGCCAGCAGCTTGGGGGGTTTGGATGAGACCCAGTACTTC
>-|TRBV7-9|-|TRBJ2-7
CASSPTGYLSYEQYF
TGTGCCAGCAGCCCGACGGGCTACCTCTCCTACGAGCAGTACTTC
>-|TRBV4-3|many|TRBJ2-1
CASSTDSSSYNEQFF
TGCGCCAGCAGCACCGACTCGAGCTCCTACAATGAGCAGTTCTTC